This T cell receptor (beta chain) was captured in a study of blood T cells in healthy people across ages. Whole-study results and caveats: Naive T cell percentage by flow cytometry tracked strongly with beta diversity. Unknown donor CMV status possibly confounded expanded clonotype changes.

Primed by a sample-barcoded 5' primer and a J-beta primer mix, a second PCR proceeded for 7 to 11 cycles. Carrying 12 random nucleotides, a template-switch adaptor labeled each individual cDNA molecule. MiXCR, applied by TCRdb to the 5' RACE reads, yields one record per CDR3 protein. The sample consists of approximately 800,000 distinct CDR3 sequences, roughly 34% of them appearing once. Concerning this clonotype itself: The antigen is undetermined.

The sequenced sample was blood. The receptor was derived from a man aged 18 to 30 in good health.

CDR3 residues: CASSQDWSAGGTFNQPQHF. In DNA form, the CDR3 reads TGTGCCAGCAGCCAAGATTGGAGTGCAGGGGGTACCTTCAATCAGCCCCAGCATTTT. The rearrangement uses TRBV4-2 and TRBJ1-5; 7 nucleotides line up with TRBD1. Trimming cost V 0 bases and J 3 bases; bases outside gene matches: 14. Germline-derived CDR1 and CDR2 are LGHNA and YNFKEQ. This CDR3 is built from 19 residues.